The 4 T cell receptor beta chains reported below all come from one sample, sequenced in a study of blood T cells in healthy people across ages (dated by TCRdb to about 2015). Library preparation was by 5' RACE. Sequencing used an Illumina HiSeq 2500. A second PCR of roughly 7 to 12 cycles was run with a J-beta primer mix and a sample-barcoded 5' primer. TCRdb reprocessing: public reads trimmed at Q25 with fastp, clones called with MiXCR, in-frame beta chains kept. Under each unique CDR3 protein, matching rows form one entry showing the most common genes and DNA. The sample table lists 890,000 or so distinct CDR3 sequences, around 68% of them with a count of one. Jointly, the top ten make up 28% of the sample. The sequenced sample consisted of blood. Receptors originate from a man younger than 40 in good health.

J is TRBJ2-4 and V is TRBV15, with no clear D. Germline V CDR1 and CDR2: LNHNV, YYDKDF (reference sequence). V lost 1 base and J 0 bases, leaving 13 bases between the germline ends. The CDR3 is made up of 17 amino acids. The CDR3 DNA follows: TGTGCCACCAGCAGAGTTCTGACGCAGCTAGCCAAAAACATTCAGTACTTC. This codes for CATSRVLTQLAKNIQYF.

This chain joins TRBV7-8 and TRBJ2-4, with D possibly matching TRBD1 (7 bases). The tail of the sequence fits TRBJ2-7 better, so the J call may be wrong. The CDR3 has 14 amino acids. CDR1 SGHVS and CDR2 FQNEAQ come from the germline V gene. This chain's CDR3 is CASSLGAEGAEQYF. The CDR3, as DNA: TGTGCCAGCAGCTTAGGAGCGGAGGGGGCCGAGCAGTACTTC.

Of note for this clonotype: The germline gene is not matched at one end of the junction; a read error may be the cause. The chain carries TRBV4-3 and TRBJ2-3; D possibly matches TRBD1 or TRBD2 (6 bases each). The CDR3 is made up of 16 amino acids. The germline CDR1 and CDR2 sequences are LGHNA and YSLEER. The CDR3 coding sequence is TGCGCCAGCAGCCCGATACGGACCGGGGGCACAGATGCGCAGTATTTT. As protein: CASSPIRTGGTDAQYF.

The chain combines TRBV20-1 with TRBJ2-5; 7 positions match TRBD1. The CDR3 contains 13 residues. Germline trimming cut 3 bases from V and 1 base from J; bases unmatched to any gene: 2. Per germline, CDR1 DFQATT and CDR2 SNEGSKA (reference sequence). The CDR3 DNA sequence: TGCAGTGCTAGGCCAGGGGGCCAAGAGACCCAGTACTTC. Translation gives CSARPGGQETQYF.